Described below is a single T cell receptor beta chain sequence and its context. Its target is not known. These data originate in a study of T-cell reconstitution after alpha-beta-depleted transplantation in children. A library of TCRbeta sequences, prepared with unique molecular identifiers, was generated. TCRdb passed the PCR reads through MiXCR, listing each CDR3 protein once. The sample carries about a million distinct CDR3 sequences, less than 30% recorded once. Whole-study findings and limits: Once a year had passed after transplant, T-cell counts and diversity came mostly from newly produced T cells. The high TCRbeta diversity at day 60 in some patients came from surviving recipient T cells and thymic progenitors. The origin of alpha-beta T cells about two months after transplant was reportedly several hundred expanded graft clones.

With 6 bases clipped from V and 5 bases from J, the junction kept 8 bases outside the gene matches. Germline V gene data show CDR1 as MNHEY and CDR2 as SMNVEV (reference sequence). This CDR3 has 14 amino acids. This TCR came from a boy in the first two years of life who had a stem cell transplant for SCID, so the T cells may come from the graft donor. This chain links TRBV27 with TRBJ2-7; 9 bases map to TRBD1. The sequencing here drew on PBMCs, mostly from graft donor cells, taken 360 days after TCRalphabeta/CD19-depleted stem cell transplant. CDR3 DNA: TGTGCCAGCAGCCACAGGGGGCTATCCAACGAGCAGTACTTC. Protein sequence: CASSHRGLSNEQYF.